This T cell receptor beta chain was documented in a study of T cell repertoires in cytomegalovirus infection. Looking at the study overall: Indications came from public TCR beta signatures; they pointed to CMV infection and to a matching HLA type. Study-level findings and limits: Summed public TCR beta family frequency identified CMV carriers bearing the relevant HLA. The response measured ex vivo was dominated by TCR beta clonotypes (HLA-C-restricted and CMV-specific).

The CDR3 spans 17 residues. The V segment lost 4 bases and the J segment 7 bases; nucleotides outside the gene matches: 17. The germline V gene encodes CDR1 KGHDR and CDR2 SFDVKD. From the reads, TCRdb called clonotypes with MiXCR, one entry per CDR3 protein. Here the sample spans more than 400,000 distinct CDR3 sequences, about a quarter being singletons. About this clonotype itself: Its antigen is still unknown.

The specimen sequenced was PBMCs. This receptor was taken from a human donor in good health (CMV status not recorded). Some clones in this sample may be carry-over from other donors' samples. The rearrangement uses TRBV24-1 and TRBJ2-5; TRBD1 agrees at 7 bases. CDR3 DNA sequence: TGTGCCACCAGTGACCCCGAGTTGGCAGGGGGAAGGAGGACCCAGTACTTC. Protein: CATSDPELAGGRRTQYF.